The next 3 T cell receptor beta chains were all read from a single sample in a study of neoadjuvant anti-PD-1 for oral cavity cancer. The data were produced by immunoSEQ multiplex PCR, yet TCRdb's version contains in-frame clones alone and is incomplete. The data show more than 7,000 clones, approximately 70% seen once. Regarding time point: after neoadjuvant nivolumab, at surgical resection. The source material was PBMCs, sampled after nivolumab (anti-PD-1) treatment. These receptors were taken from a person aged 40 to 85 with oral cavity squamous cell carcinoma.

The J gene is TRBJ1-5, the V gene TRBV12-5; no clear D. The CDR3 covers 12 residues. Trimming cost V 5 bases and J 3 bases, with 5 bases left between them. Looked up from germline, CDR1 is LGHNT and CDR2 is FRNRAP. In nucleotides, the CDR3 is TGTGCTAGTGGTCTACCCAATCAGCCCCAGCATTTT. Protein product: CASGLPNQPQHF.

The chain uses TRBV4-1 and TRBJ1-2; D is perhaps TRBD1 (5 bases). Trimming cost V 2 bases and J 3 bases, with 13 bases left between them. The CDR3 has 15 amino acids. Germline lookup yields CDR1 MGHRA and CDR2 YSYEKL. The CDR3 bases are TGCGCCAGCAGCCAAAGGGCAGGGATGGACTATGGCTACACCTTC. Its protein product is CASSQRAGMDYGYTF.

The chain joins TRBV19 to TRBJ1-5, with a weak D call TRBD1 (5 bases). The CDR3 runs 16 residues. Germline assignment: CDR1 LNHDA and CDR2 SQIVND (reference sequence). V was trimmed by 7 bases and J by 0 bases, leaving 16 bases between them. The CDR3 DNA is TGTGCCAGTAAAGGGGCCGGGGGGTATAGCAATCAGCCCCAGCATTTT. This codes for CASKGAGGYSNQPQHF.